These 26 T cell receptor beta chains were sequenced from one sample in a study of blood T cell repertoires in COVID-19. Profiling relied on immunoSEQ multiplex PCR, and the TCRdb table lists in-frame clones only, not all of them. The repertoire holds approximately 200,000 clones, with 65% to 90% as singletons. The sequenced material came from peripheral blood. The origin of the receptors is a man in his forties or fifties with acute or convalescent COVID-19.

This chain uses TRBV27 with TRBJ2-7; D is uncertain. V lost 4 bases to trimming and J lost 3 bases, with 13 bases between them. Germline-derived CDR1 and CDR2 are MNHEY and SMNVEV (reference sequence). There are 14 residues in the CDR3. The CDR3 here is CASSSSRLGYEQYF. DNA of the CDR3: TGTGCCAGCAGTTCCTCTCGACTGGGCTACGAGCAGTACTTC.

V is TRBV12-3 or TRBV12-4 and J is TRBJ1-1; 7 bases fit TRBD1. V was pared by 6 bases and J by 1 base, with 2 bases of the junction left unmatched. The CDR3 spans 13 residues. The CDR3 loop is CASSDRENTEAFF. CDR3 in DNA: TGTGCCAGCAGCGACAGGGAGAACACTGAAGCTTTCTTT.

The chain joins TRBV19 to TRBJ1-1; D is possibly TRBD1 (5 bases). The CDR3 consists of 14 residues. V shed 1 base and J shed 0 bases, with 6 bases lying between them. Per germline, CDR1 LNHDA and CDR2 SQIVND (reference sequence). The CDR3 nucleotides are TGTGCCAGTAGTATAGCAGGGTTGAACACTGAAGCTTTCTTT. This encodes CASSIAGLNTEAFF.

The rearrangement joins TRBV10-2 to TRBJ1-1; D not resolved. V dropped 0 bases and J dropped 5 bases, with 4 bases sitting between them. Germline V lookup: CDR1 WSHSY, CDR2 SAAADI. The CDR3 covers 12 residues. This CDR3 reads CASSESTTEAFF. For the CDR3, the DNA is TGCGCCAGCAGTGAGTCGACTACTGAAGCTTTCTTT.

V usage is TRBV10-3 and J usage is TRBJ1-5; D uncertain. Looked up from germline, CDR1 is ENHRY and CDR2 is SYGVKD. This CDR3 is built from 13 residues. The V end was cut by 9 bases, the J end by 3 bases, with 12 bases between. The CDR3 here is CAICPGHNQPQHF. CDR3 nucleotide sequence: TGTGCCATTTGCCCTGGGCACAATCAGCCCCAGCATTTT.

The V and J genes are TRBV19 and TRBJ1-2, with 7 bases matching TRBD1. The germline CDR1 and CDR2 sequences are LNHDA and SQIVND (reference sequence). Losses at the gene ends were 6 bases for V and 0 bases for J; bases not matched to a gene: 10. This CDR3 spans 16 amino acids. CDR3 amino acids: CASRTYSTGTNYGYTF. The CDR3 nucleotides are TGTGCCAGTAGGACCTACTCGACAGGGACTAACTATGGCTACACCTTC. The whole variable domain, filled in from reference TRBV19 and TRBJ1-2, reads DGGITQSPKYLFRKEGQNVTLSCEQNLNHDAMYWYRQDPGQGLRLIYYSQIVNDFQKGDIAEGYSVSREKKESFPLTVTSAQKNPTAFYLCASRTYSTGTNYGYTFGSGTRLTVV.

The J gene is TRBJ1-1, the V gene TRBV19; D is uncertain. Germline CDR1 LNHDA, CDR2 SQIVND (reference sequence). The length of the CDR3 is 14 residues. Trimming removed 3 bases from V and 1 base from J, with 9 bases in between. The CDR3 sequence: CASSMREGNTEAFF. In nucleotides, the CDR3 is TGTGCCAGTAGTATGAGGGAGGGGAACACTGAAGCTTTCTTT.

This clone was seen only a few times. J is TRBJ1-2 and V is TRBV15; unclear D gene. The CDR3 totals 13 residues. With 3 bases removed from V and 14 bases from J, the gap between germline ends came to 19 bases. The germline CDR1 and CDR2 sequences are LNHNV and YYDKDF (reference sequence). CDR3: CATSSPTHDLGTF. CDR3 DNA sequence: TGTGCCACCAGCAGCCCGACACACGATCTCGGTACCTTC.

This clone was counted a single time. The CDR3 DNA sequence: TGTGCCAGCAGCCAAGAAGGGACACGATTTAAGAGCTACACCTTC. The encoded protein is CASSQEGTRFKSYTF. The V gene is TRBV14, the J gene TRBJ1-2; the D gene is possibly TRBD1 (6 bases). V was cut by 0 bases and J by 9 bases, with 17 bases left in between. The CDR3 is 15 residues long. CDR1 and CDR2 (germline): SGHDN, FVKESK.

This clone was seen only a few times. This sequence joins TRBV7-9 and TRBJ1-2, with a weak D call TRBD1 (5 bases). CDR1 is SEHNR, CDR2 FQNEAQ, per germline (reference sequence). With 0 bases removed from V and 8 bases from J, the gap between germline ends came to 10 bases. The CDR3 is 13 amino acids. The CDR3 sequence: CASSLAPGSGYTF. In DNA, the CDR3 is TGTGCCAGCAGCTTAGCCCCAGGGTCCGGCTACACCTTC.

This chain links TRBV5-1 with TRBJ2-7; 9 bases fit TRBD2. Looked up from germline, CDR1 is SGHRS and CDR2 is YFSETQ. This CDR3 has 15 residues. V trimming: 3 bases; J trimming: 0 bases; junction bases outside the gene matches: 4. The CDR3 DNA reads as TGCGCCAGCAGCTCTATAGCGGGGGCCTCCTACGAGCAGTACTTC. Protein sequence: CASSSIAGASYEQYF.

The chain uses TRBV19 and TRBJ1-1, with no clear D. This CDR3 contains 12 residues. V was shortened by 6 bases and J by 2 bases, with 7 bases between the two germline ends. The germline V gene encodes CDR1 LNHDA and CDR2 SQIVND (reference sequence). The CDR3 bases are TGTGCCAGTAGGCGGGCCAACACTGAAGCTTTCTTT. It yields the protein CASRRANTEAFF.

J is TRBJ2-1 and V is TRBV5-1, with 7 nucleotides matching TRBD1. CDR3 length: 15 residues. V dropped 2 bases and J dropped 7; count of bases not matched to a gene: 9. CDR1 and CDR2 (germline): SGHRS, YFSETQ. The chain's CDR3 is CASSFDRARGNEQFF. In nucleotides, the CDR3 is TGCGCCAGCAGCTTTGACAGGGCCAGGGGTAATGAGCAGTTCTTC.

The CDR3 region has the DNA TGTGCTAGTGGTTTTCAGCAGGTCCTCAGCAATCAGCCCCAGCATTTT. Translated, it gives CASGFQQVLSNQPQHF. This rearrangement joins TRBV12-5 to TRBJ1-5; no reliable D call. Looked up from germline, CDR1 is LGHNT and CDR2 is FRNRAP. V lost 3 bases, J lost 1 base, and 13 bases lay in between. This CDR3 is 16 amino acids long.

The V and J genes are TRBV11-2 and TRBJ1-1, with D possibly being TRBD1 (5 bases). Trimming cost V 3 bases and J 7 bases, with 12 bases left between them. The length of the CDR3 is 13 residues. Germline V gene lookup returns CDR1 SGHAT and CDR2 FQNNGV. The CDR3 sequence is CASSFKADIEAFF. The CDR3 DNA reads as TGTGCCAGCAGCTTTAAGGCGGACATTGAAGCTTTCTTT.

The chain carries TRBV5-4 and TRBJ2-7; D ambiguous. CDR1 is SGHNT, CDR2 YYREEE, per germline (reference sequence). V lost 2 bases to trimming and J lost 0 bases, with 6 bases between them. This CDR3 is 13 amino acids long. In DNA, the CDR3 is TGTGCCAGCAGCTTACAAAGCTCCTACGAGCAGTACTTC. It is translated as CASSLQSSYEQYF.

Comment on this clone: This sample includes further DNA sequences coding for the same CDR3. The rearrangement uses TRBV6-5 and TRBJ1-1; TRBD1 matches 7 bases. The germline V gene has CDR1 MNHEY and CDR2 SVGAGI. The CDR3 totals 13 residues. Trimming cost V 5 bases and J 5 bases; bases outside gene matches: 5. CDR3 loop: CASSTTGRTEAFF. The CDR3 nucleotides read TGTGCCAGCAGTACGACAGGGCGGACTGAAGCTTTCTTT.

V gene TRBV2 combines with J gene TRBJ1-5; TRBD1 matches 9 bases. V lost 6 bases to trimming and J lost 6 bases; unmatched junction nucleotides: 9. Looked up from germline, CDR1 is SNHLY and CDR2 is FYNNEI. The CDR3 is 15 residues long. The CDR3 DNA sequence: TGTGCCAGCAGCGGGGACAGGGCAGGGAGTCAGCCCCAGCATTTT. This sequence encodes CASSGDRAGSQPQHF.

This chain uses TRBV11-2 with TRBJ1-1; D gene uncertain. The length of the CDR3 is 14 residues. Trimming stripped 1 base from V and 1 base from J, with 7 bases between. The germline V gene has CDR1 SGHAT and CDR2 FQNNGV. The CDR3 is CASSLVHKNTEAFF. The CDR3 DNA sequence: TGTGCCAGCAGCTTAGTACATAAGAACACTGAAGCTTTCTTT. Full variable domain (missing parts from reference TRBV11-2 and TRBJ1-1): EAGVAQSPRYKIIEKRQSVAFWCNPISGHATLYWYQQILGQGPKLLIQFQNNGVVDDSQLPKDRFSAERLKGVDSTLKIQPAKLEDSAVYLCASSLVHKNTEAFFGQGTRLTVV.

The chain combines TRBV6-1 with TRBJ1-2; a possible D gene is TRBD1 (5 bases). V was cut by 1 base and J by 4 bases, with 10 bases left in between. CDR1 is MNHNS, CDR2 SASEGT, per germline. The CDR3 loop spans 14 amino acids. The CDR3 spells CASSEDRGGYGYTF. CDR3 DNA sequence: TGTGCCAGCAGTGAAGATAGGGGAGGCTATGGCTACACCTTC.

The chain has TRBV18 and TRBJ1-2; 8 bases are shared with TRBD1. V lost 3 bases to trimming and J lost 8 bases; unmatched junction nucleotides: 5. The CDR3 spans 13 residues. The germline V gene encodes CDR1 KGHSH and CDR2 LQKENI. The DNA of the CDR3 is TGTGCCAGCTCACCTGGACAGGGTTACGGCTACACCTTC. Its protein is CASSPGQGYGYTF.

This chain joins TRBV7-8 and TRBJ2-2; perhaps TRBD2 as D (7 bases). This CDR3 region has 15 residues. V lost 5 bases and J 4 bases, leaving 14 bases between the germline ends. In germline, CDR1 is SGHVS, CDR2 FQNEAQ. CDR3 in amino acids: CASSVGGPPTGELFF. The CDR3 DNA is TGTGCCAGCAGCGTGGGGGGGCCCCCCACCGGGGAGCTGTTTTTT.

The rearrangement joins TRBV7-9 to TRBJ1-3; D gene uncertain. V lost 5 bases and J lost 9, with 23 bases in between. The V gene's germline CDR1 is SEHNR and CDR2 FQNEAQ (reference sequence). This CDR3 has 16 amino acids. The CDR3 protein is CASSPRGRLGPGTIYF. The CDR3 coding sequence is TGTGCCAGCAGCCCCCGGGGTCGGCTCGGACCGGGCACCATATATTTT.

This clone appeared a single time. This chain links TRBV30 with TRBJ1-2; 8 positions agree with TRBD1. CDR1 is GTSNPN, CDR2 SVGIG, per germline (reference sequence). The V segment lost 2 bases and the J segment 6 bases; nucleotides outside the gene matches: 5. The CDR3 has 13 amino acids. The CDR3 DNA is TGTGCCTGGAGTTCACAGGGGGAGCATGGCTACACCTTC. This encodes CAWSSQGEHGYTF. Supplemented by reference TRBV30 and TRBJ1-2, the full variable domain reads SQTIHQWPATLVQPVGSPLSLECTVEGTSNPNLYWYRQAAGRGLQLLFYSVGIGQISSEVPQNLSASRPQDRQFILSSKKLLLSDSGFYLCAWSSQGEHGYTFGSGTRLTVV.

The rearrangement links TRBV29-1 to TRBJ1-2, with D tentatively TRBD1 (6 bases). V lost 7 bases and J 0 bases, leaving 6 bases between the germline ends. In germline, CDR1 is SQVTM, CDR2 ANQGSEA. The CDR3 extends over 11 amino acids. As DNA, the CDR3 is TGCAGCGGGGACACTAACTATGGCTACACCTTC. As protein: CSGDTNYGYTF.

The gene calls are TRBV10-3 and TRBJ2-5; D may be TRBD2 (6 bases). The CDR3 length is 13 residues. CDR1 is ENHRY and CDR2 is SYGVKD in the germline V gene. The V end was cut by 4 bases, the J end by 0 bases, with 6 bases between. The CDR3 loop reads CAISGTNQETQYF. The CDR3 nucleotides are TGTGCCATCAGTGGGACTAACCAAGAGACCCAGTACTTC.